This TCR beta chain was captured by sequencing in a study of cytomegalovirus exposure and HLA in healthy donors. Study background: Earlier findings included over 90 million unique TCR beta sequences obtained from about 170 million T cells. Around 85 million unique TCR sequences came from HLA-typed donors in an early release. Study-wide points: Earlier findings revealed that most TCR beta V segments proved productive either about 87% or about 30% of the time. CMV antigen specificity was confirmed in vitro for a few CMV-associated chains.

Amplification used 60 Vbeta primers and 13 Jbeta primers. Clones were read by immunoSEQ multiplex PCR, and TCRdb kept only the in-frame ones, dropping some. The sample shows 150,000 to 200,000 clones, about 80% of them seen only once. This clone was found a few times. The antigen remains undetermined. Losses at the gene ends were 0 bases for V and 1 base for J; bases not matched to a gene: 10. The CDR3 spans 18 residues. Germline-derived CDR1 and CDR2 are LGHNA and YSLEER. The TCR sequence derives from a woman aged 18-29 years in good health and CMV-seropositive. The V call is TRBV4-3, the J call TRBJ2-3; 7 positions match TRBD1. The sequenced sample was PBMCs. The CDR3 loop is CASSQERTGALGTDTQYF. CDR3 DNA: TGCGCCAGCAGCCAAGAGAGAACAGGGGCCCTCGGCACAGATACGCAGTATTTT.